These 27 T cell receptor beta chains were all obtained from the same sample, sequenced in a study of T-cell reconstitution after alpha-beta-depleted transplantation in children. The TCRbeta library was prepared with unique molecular identifiers. TCRdb re-analysed the PCR reads in MiXCR, keeping a single row per CDR3 protein. The sample has about 340,000 distinct CDR3 sequences; approximately 10% are singletons. Sequencing was performed on PBMCs from the stem cell graft donor, taken from the stem cell graft. The receptors originated from a human donor who donated a stem cell graft to a child with acute lymphoblastic leukemia.

This rearrangement joins TRBV27 to TRBJ1-3; perhaps TRBD1 as D (5 bases). CDR3 size: 19 residues. The germline CDR1 and CDR2 sequences are MNHEY and SMNVEV (reference sequence). The ends were cut back, 6 bases at V and 0 bases at J, with 24 bases in the middle. The CDR3 region is CASSMTRSPTASSGNTIYF. In DNA, the CDR3 is TGTGCCAGCAGCATGACAAGGTCGCCGACAGCAAGCTCTGGAAACACCATATATTTT.

Only one count was recorded for this clonotype. The chain has TRBV2 and TRBJ1-5, with D maybe TRBD1 (6 bases). This CDR3 comprises 13 residues. V was shortened by 6 bases and J by 6 bases, with 12 bases between the two germline ends. Germline CDR1 is SNHLY and CDR2 is FYNNEI. Here the CDR3 reads CASSGDRPQPQHF. CDR3 nucleotides: TGTGCCAGCAGCGGAGACAGGCCTCAGCCCCAGCATTTT.

This clonotype was counted ten times or more. The chain couples TRBV7-2 to TRBJ2-7; 7 positions match TRBD2. The CDR3 length is 13 residues. CDR1 and CDR2 (germline): SGHTA, FQGNSA. After removal of 1 base from V and 8 bases from J, the junction contained 5 bases not matched to a gene. The CDR3 protein is CASSLGPGGKQYF. CDR3 coding DNA: TGTGCCAGCAGCTTAGGGCCCGGGGGGAAGCAGTACTTC.

This clonotype was recorded a few times. This chain joins TRBV7-6 and TRBJ1-5, with a tentative D call TRBD1 (6 bases). The CDR3 covers 15 residues. Trimming left V 5 bases short and J 6 bases short, with 17 bases between. From germline, CDR1 is SGHVS and CDR2 FNYEAQ. CDR3 loop: CASSPLQGTSQPQHF. As DNA, the CDR3 is TGTGCCAGCAGCCCGCTACAGGGAACAAGTCAGCCCCAGCATTTT.

V and J are TRBV20-1 and TRBJ2-7, with TRBD2 matching over 9 bases. After removal of 5 bases from V and 5 bases from J, the junction contained 7 bases not matched to a gene. Looked up from germline, CDR1 is DFQATT and CDR2 is SNEGSKA (reference sequence). CDR3 length: 13 amino acids. The CDR3 spells CSAPSGTPHEQYF. For the CDR3, the DNA is TGCAGTGCTCCTAGCGGGACTCCCCACGAGCAGTACTTC.

In this sample, this clonotype turned up a few times. The chain is built from TRBV27 and TRBJ2-5; 8 bases are a match to TRBD1. CDR3 length equals 17 residues. The junction had 10 bases not matched to a gene; V was cut back by 4 bases and J by 0 bases. The germline gives CDR1 MNHEY, CDR2 SMNVEV (reference sequence). The CDR3, as DNA: TGTGCCAGCAGTTCACGACATCGGACAGGGTACCAAGAGACCCAGTACTTC. This sequence encodes CASSSRHRTGYQETQYF.

The chain couples TRBV20-1 to TRBJ2-6, with no clear D. The V end lost 0 bases, the J end lost 12 bases, and 12 bases lay between the germline ends. Germline CDR1 and CDR2: DFQATT and SNEGSKA (reference sequence). CDR3 size: 13 residues. CDR3 protein: CSAREVPRTVLTF. The DNA for the CDR3 is TGCAGTGCTAGAGAGGTCCCCCGTACCGTCCTGACTTTC.

This clonotype was picked up many times. CDR3 sequence reads: CAISRDTGNQPQHF. The CDR3 nucleotides are TGTGCCATCAGCCGGGACACCGGCAATCAGCCCCAGCATTTT. V is TRBV10-3 and J is TRBJ1-5; tentatively, D is TRBD1 (6 bases). The CDR3 sequence is 14 residues long. V was clipped by 6 bases and J by 2 bases, with 11 bases between them. Germline V gene lookup returns CDR1 ENHRY and CDR2 SYGVKD.

This clonotype was seen only a few times. The gene calls are TRBV12-3 or TRBV12-4 and TRBJ1-1; TRBD1 might be the D (6 bases). V lost 5 bases, J lost 1 base, and 11 bases lay in between. The CDR3 runs to 14 residues. In DNA, the CDR3 is TGTGCCAGCAGTCTCGCGGACAGGAACACTGAAGCTTTCTTT. Translating it yields CASSLADRNTEAFF.

This clonotype has at least ten counts. The rearrangement uses TRBV13 and TRBJ2-2; no clear D. This CDR3 spans 16 amino acids. Germline CDR1 reads PRHDT; CDR2 reads FYEKMQ (reference sequence). The ends were cut back, 5 bases at V and 7 bases at J, with 20 bases in the middle. Here the CDR3 reads CASSPRSELNGGELFF. CDR3 DNA: TGTGCCAGCAGCCCCCGGAGTGAGCTCAACGGCGGGGAGCTGTTTTTT.

This chain joins TRBV30 and TRBJ2-2; TRBD2 matches 9 bases. The CDR3 loop spans 13 amino acids. V trimming: 3 bases; J trimming: 6 bases; junction bases outside the gene matches: 2. Germline V gene sequence: CDR1 GTSNPN, CDR2 SVGIG (reference sequence). The CDR3 nucleotides read TGTGCCTGGAGGCGGGAGGGCCCCGGGGAGCTGTTTTTT. It codes for CAWRREGPGELFF.

The V and J genes are TRBV12-3 or TRBV12-4 and TRBJ1-1; D call uncertain. This CDR3 contains 14 residues. The V end was cut by 1 base, the J end by 1 base, with 7 bases between. CDR3 nucleotide sequence: TGTGCCAGCAGTTTAGAGGTCAGGAACACTGAAGCTTTCTTT. Protein product: CASSLEVRNTEAFF.

As for this clonotype: Being one base from a much bigger clone, this may be a read error. The conserved phenylalanine or tryptophan is not found at the CDR3 terminus, so this likely reflects a read error. The chain employs TRBV7-9 and TRBJ2-1; D may match TRBD1 or TRBD2 (6 bases each). Trimming shortened V by 5 bases and J by 7 bases, and 12 bases separated the two germline ends. CDR3 size: 13 residues. The germline V gene encodes CDR1 SEHNR and CDR2 FQNEAQ (reference sequence). The CDR3 DNA sequence: TGTGCCAGCAGCCAAAAGGGGGGTAATGAGCAGTTCTTA. It encodes CASSQKGGNEQFL.

The rearrangement joins TRBV12-3 or TRBV12-4 to TRBJ2-3, with a possible D match to TRBD2 (5 bases). The V gene lost 6 bases and the J gene lost 3 bases, with 19 bases spanning the gap. The CDR3 spans 16 residues. CDR3 in DNA: TGTGCCAGCAGCCCCTCAAAGGGAGTTGGGACAGATACGCAGTATTTT. Translated: CASSPSKGVGTDTQYF.

This clonotype has more than one count but fewer than ten. The CDR3 loop is CASSRRTSGSVDNEQFF. In DNA form, the CDR3 reads TGCGCCAGCAGCCGAAGGACTAGCGGGAGTGTCGACAATGAGCAGTTCTTC. The chain has TRBV4-3 and TRBJ2-1; 13 bases line up with TRBD2. CDR1 is LGHNA and CDR2 is YSLEER in the germline V gene. CDR3 length: 17 amino acids. J was trimmed by 5 bases and V by 4 bases; bases with no gene match: 8.

The V and J genes are TRBV2 and TRBJ2-7; 10 positions agree with TRBD2. J gave up 2 bases and V 8 bases, and 9 bases lay outside the gene matches. Germline CDR1 SNHLY, CDR2 FYNNEI. CDR3 length: 15 amino acids. The CDR3 loop is CASVEDSGRPYEQYF. The CDR3 DNA is TGTGCCAGCGTGGAGGATAGCGGGAGGCCCTACGAGCAGTACTTC.

This clonotype came up many times. The V and J genes are TRBV7-3 and TRBJ2-1; 10 nucleotides match TRBD2. The V gene end was trimmed by 3 bases and the J gene end by 7 bases; junction bases not matched to a gene: 6. Germline lookup yields CDR1 SGHTA and CDR2 FQGTGA. The CDR3 is 15 amino acids. CDR3 DNA: TGTGCCAGCAGCTTGCAGCTAGCGGGAGTGAATGAGCAGTTCTTC. It yields the protein CASSLQLAGVNEQFF.

The V and J genes are TRBV11-2 and TRBJ1-4; D unclear. Trimming took off 3 bases at V and 7 bases at J, with 21 bases between the two ends. CDR3 length: 17 amino acids. CDR1 SGHAT and CDR2 FQNNGV come from the germline V gene. CDR3 sequence: CASSLDPGLGPGEKLFF. The DNA of the CDR3 is TGTGCCAGCAGCTTGGATCCTGGCCTAGGACCGGGTGAAAAACTGTTTTTT.

The chain employs TRBV3-1 and TRBJ2-5; 9 bases align to TRBD2. The CDR3 loop spans 16 amino acids. Germline V CDR1 and CDR2: LGHDT, YNNKEL (reference sequence). The J segment lost 5 bases and the V segment lost 0 bases, leaving 7 bases of the junction unmatched. CDR3: CASSQERVAGVETQYF. Here the CDR3 DNA reads TGTGCCAGCAGCCAAGAGAGGGTAGCGGGAGTGGAGACCCAGTACTTC.

This clonotype was detected only a few times. The chain couples TRBV18 to TRBJ2-6, with unresolved D. The CDR3 runs to 16 residues. Germline CDR1 is KGHSH and CDR2 is LQKENI. Trimming left V 3 bases short and J 4 bases short, with 13 bases between. CDR3 coding DNA: TGTGCCAGCTCACCGGGCAGGCAAACCGGGGCCAACGTCCTGACTTTC. It encodes CASSPGRQTGANVLTF.

This clonotype was counted many times. The chain uses TRBV5-1 and TRBJ1-2; weak D call: TRBD1 (5 bases). Germline CDR1 is SGHRS and CDR2 is YFSETQ. The CDR3 has 14 amino acids. Trimming took 4 bases from V and 3 from J, leaving 13 bases between them. In DNA form, the CDR3 reads TGCGCCAGCAGCCCGGGACCCCGAGACTATGGCTACACCTTC. It translates to CASSPGPRDYGYTF.

This clonotype has a handful of counts. This chain connects TRBV5-1 to TRBJ2-7; 8 nucleotides align to TRBD1. The CDR3 is 15 amino acids. The germline V gene has CDR1 SGHRS and CDR2 YFSETQ. The trim removed 4 bases at V and 4 bases at J, leaving 10 bases unmatched. The CDR3 region has the DNA TGCGCCAGCAGCCCGGGCAGGGGGCCTAAGTACGAGCAGTACTTC. Protein product: CASSPGRGPKYEQYF.

This clonotype turned up a few times. The chain couples TRBV7-9 to TRBJ2-1; 7 bases map to TRBD1. J lost 2 bases, V lost 8 bases, and 9 bases had no gene match. Germline V gene lookup returns CDR1 SEHNR and CDR2 FQNEAQ (reference sequence). This CDR3 contains 15 residues. Written as DNA, the CDR3 is TGTGCCAGCCCGGCCAAAGGGGGCGCCTACAATGAGCAGTTCTTC. This codes for CASPAKGGAYNEQFF.

This clonotype was detected only a few times. DNA of the CDR3: TGTGCCAGCAGCCCCGGTTGGGGGTTGGGCAATGAGCAGTTCTTC. Its translation: CASSPGWGLGNEQFF. The rearrangement uses TRBV3-1 and TRBJ2-1; possibly TRBD1 or TRBD2 for D (5 bases each). Germline values: CDR1 LGHDT, CDR2 YNNKEL (reference sequence). V was clipped by 4 bases and J by 6 bases, with 16 bases between them. This CDR3 is built from 15 residues.

This clonotype was seen many times. The V call is TRBV29-1, the J call TRBJ2-5; D gene unclear. Between the trimmed V and J ends, which lost 3 bases and 2 bases, there was a span of 10 bases. Germline loops: CDR1 SQVTM, CDR2 ANQGSEA. The CDR3 sequence is 13 residues long. The chain's CDR3 is CSVDPSIQETQYF. For the CDR3, the DNA is TGCAGCGTTGATCCTTCAATTCAAGAGACCCAGTACTTC.

The chain has TRBV20-1 and TRBJ1-4; 7 nucleotides line up with TRBD1. CDR1 DFQATT and CDR2 SNEGSKA come from the germline V gene (reference sequence). This CDR3 is 13 amino acids long. Trimming at V came to 3 bases and at J to 11 bases, leaving 9 bases not matched to a gene. As DNA, the CDR3 is TGCAGTGCTAGCGGATCCGCAGGGGGGAAACTGTTTTTT. Protein product: CSASGSAGGKLFF.

This clonotype occurred many times. The V and J genes are TRBV20-1 and TRBJ1-5, with D possibly TRBD1 on 5 matching bases. CDR1 and CDR2 from the germline V gene are DFQATT and SNEGSKA (reference sequence). The V end lost 2 bases, the J end lost 2 bases, and 16 bases lay between the germline ends. The CDR3 consists of 16 residues. CDR3 region: CSARKGVGEGNQPQHF. In DNA, the CDR3 is TGCAGTGCTAGAAAAGGGGTCGGGGAGGGCAATCAGCCCCAGCATTTT.